The 14 T cell receptor beta chains below all came from one sample that was sequenced in a study of blood T cell repertoires in COVID-19 (dated by TCRdb to the early 2020s). Library preparation was by the immunoSEQ multiplex PCR assay. TCRdb mirrors the immuneACCESS table, restricted to in-frame sequences. Some clones are absent from its copies; in checked studies, under half trace to an unresolved V gene, and the reason for the others is unknown. Counted in this sample were 40,000 to 45,000 clones; approximately 90% of them appeared once. Of the sample, 0.3% to 0.4% falls within the top ten clones. Sequencing was carried out using peripheral blood. The source of these receptors is a man aged 45-65 years with COVID-19, enrolled during active disease.

The chain uses TRBV7-2 and TRBJ1-3; no clear D. V gave up 0 bases and J gave up 0 bases, with 6 bases separating them. The CDR3 runs 15 residues. The germline V gene has CDR1 SGHTA and CDR2 FQGNSA. The CDR3 coding sequence is TGTGCCAGCAGCTTAGCTACGGGCTCTGGAAACACCATATATTTT. It encodes CASSLATGSGNTIYF. The variable domain in full, with the rest retrieved from reference TRBV7-2 and TRBJ1-3, is GAGVSQSPSNKVTEKGKDVELRCDPISGHTALYWYRQSLGQGLEFLIYFQGNSAPDKSGLPSDRFSAERTGGSVSTLTIQRTQQEDSAVYLCASSLATGSGNTIYFGEGSWLTVV.

V gene TRBV25-1 combines with J gene TRBJ2-6; 10 nucleotides line up with TRBD2. Germline V lookup: CDR1 MGHDK, CDR2 SYGVNS. The V gene end was trimmed by 5 bases and the J gene end by 11 bases; junction bases not matched to a gene: 12. The CDR3 spans 16 residues. The DNA for the CDR3 is TGTGCCAGCAGTCGGGCTAGCGGGAGTAAAAAGGACGTCCTGACTTTC. It yields the protein CASSRASGSKKDVLTF.

V is TRBV19 and J is TRBJ1-5, with TRBD1 as a possible D gene (5 bases). This CDR3 contains 14 residues. Germline-derived CDR1 and CDR2 are LNHDA and SQIVND (reference sequence). V dropped 7 bases and J dropped 5 bases, with 15 bases sitting between them. This chain's CDR3 is CASKLEGTHQPQHF. The CDR3 region has the DNA TGTGCCAGTAAATTGGAGGGGACGCATCAGCCCCAGCATTTT.

V and J are TRBV2 and TRBJ1-6; D unresolved. Germline CDR1 and CDR2: SNHLY and FYNNEI. The length of the CDR3 is 13 residues. V gave up 2 bases and J gave up 7 bases, with 6 bases separating them. CDR3 in DNA: TGTGCCAGCAGTGAACTCGGGAATTCACCCCTCCACTTT. Its translation: CASSELGNSPLHF.

The chain joins TRBV5-6 to TRBJ2-1; TRBD1 matches at 8 bases. CDR3 size: 13 residues. The trim removed 2 bases at V and 7 bases at J, leaving 2 bases unmatched. Germline CDR1 SGHDT, CDR2 YYEEEE. CDR3 sequence: CASSLNRGNEQFF. For the CDR3, the DNA is TGTGCCAGCAGCTTAAACAGGGGGAATGAGCAGTTCTTC. The variable domain in full, with the rest retrieved from reference TRBV5-6 and TRBJ2-1, is DAGVTQSPTHLIKTRGQQVTLRCSPKSGHDTVSWYQQALGQGPQFIFQYYEEEERQRGNFPDRFSGHQFPNYSSELNVNALLLGDSALYLCASSLNRGNEQFFGPGTRLTVL.

The chain uses TRBV29-1 and TRBJ2-2; 9 bases agree with TRBD1. V was clipped by 7 bases and J by 4 bases; unmatched bases: 4. The CDR3 extends over 13 amino acids. Germline values: CDR1 SQVTM, CDR2 ANQGSEA. The CDR3 is CSADRGSTGELFF. For the CDR3, the DNA is TGCAGCGCGGACAGGGGTTCCACCGGGGAGCTGTTTTTT.

V gene TRBV6-1 combines with J gene TRBJ2-7; 9 nucleotides line up with TRBD1. With 3 bases clipped from V and 0 bases from J, the junction kept 3 bases outside the gene matches. CDR1 and CDR2 from the germline V gene are MNHNS and SASEGT. This CDR3 is 15 amino acids long. The CDR3 DNA reads as TGTGCCAGCAGTGATGGGACAGGGTACTCCTACGAGCAGTACTTC. This codes for CASSDGTGYSYEQYF.

The chain recombines TRBV2 with TRBJ1-6; a possible D gene is TRBD1 (6 bases). The CDR3 is made up of 14 amino acids. Germline V gives CDR1 SNHLY, CDR2 FYNNEI. The DNA for the CDR3 is TGTGCTGGGGGCGCTGGGCCGGGGAACTCACCCCTCCACTTT. It is translated as CAGGAGPGNSPLHF.

The V call is TRBV18, the J call TRBJ1-3; 10 bases match TRBD1. CDR3 size: 16 residues. V lost 1 base, J lost 2 bases, and 2 bases stayed unmatched. CDR1 is KGHSH, CDR2 LQKENI, per germline. The CDR3 DNA sequence: TGTGCCAGCTCACCACGGACAGGGGGAACTGGAAACACCATATATTTT. It codes for CASSPRTGGTGNTIYF.

This clone is a singleton in its sample. The CDR3 nucleotides read TGTGCCAGCAGTGAATATTCGGGTGGTAGCCCCCAAGGGGATTCACCCCTCCACTTT. Protein: CASSEYSGGSPQGDSPLHF. The chain has TRBV2 and TRBJ1-6, with D perhaps matching TRBD1 (5 bases). The CDR3 is made up of 19 amino acids. Germline V gene lookup returns CDR1 SNHLY and CDR2 FYNNEI. With 2 bases removed from V and 8 bases from J, the gap between germline ends came to 25 bases.

This clone appeared once. The rearrangement joins TRBV7-9 to TRBJ1-2; possibly TRBD1 for D (6 bases). Germline CDR1 is SEHNR and CDR2 is FQNEAQ (reference sequence). The CDR3 extends over 14 amino acids. V was cut by 6 bases and J by 4 bases, with 15 bases left in between. This CDR3 reads CASSFDPQGYGYTF. As DNA, the CDR3 is TGTGCCAGCAGTTTTGACCCACAGGGCTATGGCTACACCTTC.

J is TRBJ1-1 and V is TRBV7-9, with D tentatively TRBD1 (6 bases). The CDR3 is 14 amino acids. V lost 5 bases and J lost 5, with 15 bases in between. Germline V gene sequence: CDR1 SEHNR, CDR2 FQNEAQ (reference sequence). The CDR3 DNA reads as TGTGCCAGCAGCACACCCAGGGGTGTAACTGAAGCTTTCTTT. This translates into CASSTPRGVTEAFF.

The chain is built from TRBV28 and TRBJ2-7; 8 nucleotides agree with TRBD1. V gave up 8 bases and J gave up 2 bases; unmatched junction bases: 8. CDR1 and CDR2 from the germline V gene are MDHEN and SYDVKM. CDR3 length equals 14 residues. The CDR3 DNA is TGTGCCAGCCTGGGTCAGGGGGCGGCCTACGAGCAGTACTTC. Translation: CASLGQGAAYEQYF.

V and J are TRBV5-6 and TRBJ2-1; 9 bases are a match to TRBD2. From germline, CDR1 is SGHDT and CDR2 YYEEEE. CDR3 length: 15 residues. The junction had 6 bases not matched to a gene; V was cut back by 0 bases and J by 8 bases. The chain's CDR3 is CASSLGGLARHEQFF. The DNA of the CDR3 is TGTGCCAGCAGCTTGGGGGGACTAGCTCGACATGAGCAGTTCTTC.